These T cell receptor beta chains were read from a single sample in a study of T-cell memory formation after mild COVID-19. TCRdb recomputed calls from the 5' RACE reads with MiXCR, one row per CDR3 protein. The sample shows about 350,000 distinct CDR3 sequences, around 15% of them seen only once. The sequenced sample consisted of PBMCs or a T cell subset sorted from them (not recorded which). These receptors were obtained from a man aged 18 to 35 who had mild COVID-19 (a few samples of this study predate the infection). Cell type and time point are not known. Each CDR3 is given with its conserved first and last residue. The order of the fields is clone size, D gene, V gene, J gene, CDR3 DNA, CDR3 protein. The D gene is left open where the match is weak. Part of the rows lack a size; the others show once, few, many or a class for expanded clones.

>.|TRBD1|TRBV11-2|TRBJ1-2
TGTGCCAGCAGCTCCCTTAAGACAGGGTCGGGTGGCTACACCTTC
CASSSLKTGSGGYTF
>few|TRBD1|TRBV5-6|TRBJ2-7
TGTGCCAGCGCCCGACAGGGGGCTGGTGAGCAGTACTTC
CASARQGAGEQYF
>many|TRBD2|TRBV4-2|TRBJ2-1
TGTGCCAGCAGCCGAGTGGGACTAGCGGGGGGGTGGGATGAGCAGTTCTTC
CASSRVGLAGGWDEQFF
>.|TRBD2|TRBV27|TRBJ2-1
TGTGCCAGCAGTTTAGAACTAGCGGGGTACAATGAGCAGTTCTTC
CASSLELAGYNEQFF
>.|.|TRBV5-4|TRBJ2-5
TGTGCCAGCAGCTTGGGGGGCGGGAAGACCCAGTACTTC
CASSLGGGKTQYF
>.|TRBD1|TRBV7-9|TRBJ1-1
TGTGCCAGCAGTTCACAGGGGGAGGCTTTCTTT
CASSSQGEAFF
>few|.|TRBV3-1|TRBJ2-1
TGTGCCAGCAGCCTAGGCTGGGAGCAGTTCTTC
CASSLGWEQFF
>.|.|TRBV27|TRBJ1-1
TGTGCCAGCAGTTCTGGGGGACTGGGCTTTGGGAACACTGAAGCTTTCTTT
CASSSGGLGFGNTEAFF
>.|.|TRBV20-1|TRBJ1-1
TGCAGTGCTAGAGCTCCGGAATCTCTGAGGGGCACTGAAGCTTTCTTT
CSARAPESLRGTEAFF
>.|.|TRBV2|TRBJ2-5
TGTGCCAGCGGGAGTCTACAAGAGACCCAGTACTTC
CASGSLQETQYF
>few|TRBD2|TRBV27|TRBJ2-1
TGTGCCAGCAGTGGGACTAGCGGGGAAATCTACAATGAGCAGTTCTTC
CASSGTSGEIYNEQFF
>few|.|TRBV21-1|TRBJ1-3
TGTGCCAGGAAAGACAGGGTCTCTGGAAACACCATATATTTT
CARKDRVSGNTIYF
>.|.|TRBV7-2|TRBJ1-1
TGTGCCAGCAGCTTAAATTCAGGGACTGAAGCTTTCTTT
CASSLNSGTEAFF
>.|.|TRBV15|TRBJ1-2
TGTGCCACCAGTATGCGAGAGAACTATGGCTACACCTTC
CATSMRENYGYTF
>.|TRBD1|TRBV12-5|TRBJ1-1
TGTGCTAGTGGTACCGGGACAGACAGAGAAGCTTTCTTT
CASGTGTDREAFF
>few|.|TRBV5-1|TRBJ1-2
TGCGCCAGCAGCTTGGAGGCAGCGAAGTTGGGAGGCTACACCTTC
CASSLEAAKLGGYTF
>.|.|TRBV12-3/TRBV12-4|TRBJ1-5
TGTGCCAGCGGCTTCGGGGGCAATCAGCCCCAGCATTTT
CASGFGGNQPQHF
>many|.|TRBV30|TRBJ1-1
TGTGCCTGGGGGTCGGAGACTGAAGCTTTCTTT
CAWGSETEAFF
>few|TRBD2|TRBV14|TRBJ2-2
TGTGCCAGCAGCCAGTTAGCGGGAAAGCACACCGGGGAGCTGTTTTTT
CASSQLAGKHTGELFF
>.|.|TRBV7-2|TRBJ1-5
TGTGCCAGCAGCCCGACGTCCTCCCAGCCCCAGCATTTT
CASSPTSSQPQHF
>.|.|TRBV14|TRBJ1-4
TGTGCCAGCAGCCAAGTTGTGGGAGGAGTTGGTGAAAAACTGTTTTTT
CASSQVVGGVGEKLFF
>.|.|TRBV12-3/TRBV12-4|TRBJ2-4
TGTGCCAGCAGTTTGAAAAACATTCAGTACTTC
CASSLKNIQYF
>.|TRBD2|TRBV4-3|TRBJ2-3
TGCGCCAGCAGCCAAGATCTGGGACTAGCGATAGATACGCAGTATTTT
CASSQDLGLAIDTQYF
>.|.|TRBV4-3|TRBJ2-2
TGCGCCAGCAGCAAGGGAGATACGAACACCGGGGAGCTGTTTTTT
CASSKGDTNTGELFF
>few|.|TRBV5-6|TRBJ1-1
TGTGCCAGCAGCTTGGGGAGGTGGGGTGGGAACACTGAAGCTTTCTTT
CASSLGRWGGNTEAFF
>.|.|TRBV3-1|TRBJ1-2
TGTGCCAGCAGCCTTGGAAGCGGATCCCTCGGGGGTGGCTACACCTTC
CASSLGSGSLGGGYTF
>.|TRBD2|TRBV4-2|TRBJ2-1
TGTGCCAGCAGCCACGGACTAGCCAGGAGAGATGAGCAGTTCTTC
CASSHGLARRDEQFF
>few|.|TRBV7-2|TRBJ1-2
TGTGCCAGCAGCTTAAGGGGAGGAGGGGACTATGGCTACACCTTC
CASSLRGGGDYGYTF
>many|.|TRBV9|TRBJ2-1
TGTGCCAGCAGCGAGACCCTCCTAGCGAGGGCCGATGAGCAGTTCTTC
CASSETLLARADEQFF
>few|.|TRBV9|TRBJ1-3
TGTGCCAGCAGCGTAGAAAGTCTTGGAAACACCATATATTTT
CASSVESLGNTIYF
>few|TRBD2|TRBV2|TRBJ2-3
TGTGCCAGCAGCGTGGGACTAGCGGGGATGTTGGATACGCAGTATTTT
CASSVGLAGMLDTQYF
>few|.|TRBV6-2/TRBV6-3|TRBJ1-2
TGTGCCAGCAACGCGGGGGGTTATAACTATGGCTACACCTTC
CASNAGGYNYGYTF
>.|TRBD1|TRBV4-1|TRBJ2-7
TGCGCCAGCAGCCAACCCGGGGACAGGGGTTTGAAAGAGCAGTACTTC
CASSQPGDRGLKEQYF
>few|.|TRBV12-3/TRBV12-4|TRBJ2-3
TGTGCCAGCAGTTTGACCCTTTCTAGGGCAGATACGCAGTATTTT
CASSLTLSRADTQYF
>.|TRBD1|TRBV20-1|TRBJ1-1
TGCAGTGCTAGGCCAGGGGGACGTACTGAAGCTTTCTTT
CSARPGGRTEAFF
>.|TRBD2|TRBV3-1|TRBJ2-1
TGTGCCAGCAGCCCTCGGGGTAGCGGGGCGGATGAGCAGTTCTTC
CASSPRGSGADEQFF
>few|.|TRBV6-2/TRBV6-3|TRBJ1-2
TGTGCCAGCAGTTACGGCAGTTCTAACTATGGCTACACCTTC
CASSYGSSNYGYTF
>.|.|TRBV18|TRBJ2-5
TGTGCCAGTCTCCTAGGGCAGGGCGGCCAAGAGACCCAGTACTTC
CASLLGQGGQETQYF
>.|.|TRBV6-6|TRBJ1-1
TGTGCCAGCATAACGCGGGGCAACACTGAAGCTTTCTTT
CASITRGNTEAFF
>.|TRBD1|TRBV29-1|TRBJ1-2
TGCAGCGTTGAAGGGGGACAGTCCCCCGGTGGCTACACCTTC
CSVEGGQSPGGYTF
>few|.|TRBV6-5|TRBJ2-2
.
CASSYVGGAGELFFF
>many|.|TRBV28|TRBJ1-1
TGTGCCAGCAGTCGGGTGACAGGTTTGATCGGGCCCACTGAAGCTTTCTTT
CASSRVTGLIGPTEAFF
>few|TRBD2|TRBV9|TRBJ2-1
TGTGCCAGCAGCGTAGTTGGGGAGGGAGTACTTGAGCAGTTCTTC
CASSVVGEGVLEQFF
>.|.|TRBV7-9|TRBJ2-5
TGTGCCCTCGGGGCTAGTCTCCAAGAGACCCAGTACTTC
CALGASLQETQYF
>many|.|TRBV14|TRBJ2-2
TGTGCCAGCAGTATTCAGAACACCGGGGAGCTGTTTTTT
CASSIQNTGELFF